The clone carrying this TCR beta chain has just one count. Its matching antigen is unknown. Collection occurred without any documented infections or immune events in donors. This sample was taken from a study of identifying expanded T cells in peripheral blood. Trimming removed 6 bases at V and 5 bases at J, with 11 bases between. Germline-derived CDR1 and CDR2 are MNHEY and SVGAGI. There are 14 residues in the CDR3. TCRdb's copy holds only in-frame clones and misses some; the assay was immunoSEQ multiplex PCR. Of approximately 86,000 clones in the sample, approximately 84% were seen once. Study observations and caveats: Clone count variance between approximately two-week samples rose with total template count. Over approximately two and four weeks, about 15 and 19 clones changed, versus 1.2 between replicates.

Sequencing was done on a sample of blood. V usage is TRBV6-5 and J usage is TRBJ1-6, with D possibly matching TRBD1 (5 bases). This clonotype was sampled from a person aged 18-70 years in good health. The CDR3 protein is CASSWDGNNSPLHF. The CDR3 region has the DNA TGTGCCAGCAGCTGGGACGGTAATAATTCACCCCTCCACTTT.